The TCR beta chain under discussion was sequenced for a study of CD8+ T cells in alopecia areata. Treatment in this sample: oral pan-JAK inhibitor, 5-10 mg twice daily. cDNA serving as the sequencing template came from extracted, reverse transcribed RNA. Measured with immunoSEQ multiplex PCR; TCRdb has only the in-frame clones, and not every one. The sample contains 150,000 to 200,000 clones, roughly 64% of which appear only once. The receptor was derived from a human donor with alopecia areata. This sample comprised CD4+ T cells sorted from blood, obtained at week 24, from a patient treated with tofacitinib.

In DNA, the CDR3 is TGTGCCAGCAGCCTCCGCCGGGCAGACACCGGGGAGCTGTTTTTT. Its translation: CASSLRRADTGELFF. The V and J genes are TRBV2 and TRBJ2-2; D is ambiguous. This CDR3 comprises 15 residues. Germline values: CDR1 SNHLY, CDR2 FYNNEI. Trimming cost V 6 bases and J 3 bases, with 14 bases left between them.